This T cell receptor (beta chain) was captured by sequencing in a study of blood T cell repertoires in COVID-19. Generated by immunoSEQ multiplex PCR, the TCRdb table keeps only in-frame clones and is missing some. The data hold around 250,000 clones, with 90% observed a single time. The CDR3 contains 15 residues. Germline CDR1 and CDR2: LGHDT and YNNKEL (reference sequence). V gave up 0 bases and J gave up 1 base, with 9 bases separating them. Sequenced input: peripheral blood. The chain employs TRBV3-1 (or the pseudogene TRBV3-2) and TRBJ2-5, with unresolved D. This sequence originates from a woman aged 55-70 years with COVID-19, enrolled during active disease. The CDR3 nucleotides read TGTGCCAGCAGCCAAGATGTGGGCAGCCAAGAGACCCAGTACTTC. It encodes CASSQDVGSQETQYF.